This T cell receptor beta chain originates from a study of neurological immune-mediated disorders. About this clonotype itself: Antigen: not known.

Synthesis of cDNA was carried out by template-switch 5'RACE. The reaction used 10-nucleotide random UMIs. From 15-18 subjects, over 190 million TCR-beta sequences were obtained in each sequencing run. A single record per CDR3 protein comes from TCRdb applying MiXCR to the 5' RACE reads. This sample has about 48,000 distinct CDR3 sequences, with about 13% found just once. Overall study findings and caveats: Across subjects, no CDR3 amino acid sequence appeared in expanded clones of more than one subject, a finding that suggested private repertoires in all groups.

The germline gives CDR1 DFQATT, CDR2 SNEGSKA (reference sequence). CDR3 length: 13 residues. V shed 3 bases and J shed 5 bases, with 10 bases lying between them. As to time point: longitudinal time-point 3. The unsorted libraries were made from 2 million PBMCs kept at -80 C. The chain has TRBV20-1 and TRBJ2-2; possibly TRBD2 for D (6 bases). The TCR sequence derives from a male donor with HTLV-1-associated myelopathy (HAM/TSP). Sequencing was performed on PBMCs. CDR3 residues: CSASKAGTGELFF. In nucleotides, the CDR3 is TGCAGTGCTAGCAAGGCGGGGACCGGGGAGCTGTTTTTT.